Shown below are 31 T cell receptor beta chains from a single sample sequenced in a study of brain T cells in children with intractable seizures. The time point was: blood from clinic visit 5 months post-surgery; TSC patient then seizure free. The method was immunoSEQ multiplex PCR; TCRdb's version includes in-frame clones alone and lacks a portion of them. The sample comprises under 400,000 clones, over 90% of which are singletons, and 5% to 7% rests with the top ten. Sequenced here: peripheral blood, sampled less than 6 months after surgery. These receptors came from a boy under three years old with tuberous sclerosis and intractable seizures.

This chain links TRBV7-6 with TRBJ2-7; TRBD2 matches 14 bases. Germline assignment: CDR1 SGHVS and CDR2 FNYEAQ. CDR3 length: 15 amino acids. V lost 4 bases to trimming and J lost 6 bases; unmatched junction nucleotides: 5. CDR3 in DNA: TGTGCCAGCAGCTCGGGACTAGCGGGAGCCTCCGAGCAGTACTTC. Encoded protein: CASSSGLAGASEQYF. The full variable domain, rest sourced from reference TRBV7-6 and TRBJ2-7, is GAGVSQSPRYKVTKRGQDVALRCDPISGHVSLYWYRQALGQGPEFLTYFNYEAQQDKSGLPNDRFSAERPEGSISTLTIQRTEQRDSAMYRCASSSGLAGASEQYFGPGTRLTVT.

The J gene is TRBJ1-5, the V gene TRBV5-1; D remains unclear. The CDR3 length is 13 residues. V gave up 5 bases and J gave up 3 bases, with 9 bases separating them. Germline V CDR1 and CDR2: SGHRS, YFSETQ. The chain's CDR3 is CASRWGPNQPQHF. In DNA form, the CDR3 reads TGCGCCAGCAGATGGGGTCCCAATCAGCCCCAGCATTTT.

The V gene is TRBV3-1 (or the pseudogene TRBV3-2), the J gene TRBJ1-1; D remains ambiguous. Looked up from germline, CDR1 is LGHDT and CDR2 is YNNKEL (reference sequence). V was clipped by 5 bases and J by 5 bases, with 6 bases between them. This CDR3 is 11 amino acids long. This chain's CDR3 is CASSGETEAFF. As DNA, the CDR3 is TGTGCCAGCAGCGGGGAGACTGAAGCTTTCTTT.

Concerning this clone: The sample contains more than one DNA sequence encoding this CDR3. CDR3 nucleotides: TGTGCCAGCAGAGAGGGAGGGGGCAGGAATTCACCCCTCCACTTT. Protein: CASREGGGRNSPLHF. The J gene is TRBJ1-6, the V gene TRBV2, with 7 bases lining up with TRBD1. Losses at the gene ends were 6 bases for V and 7 bases for J; bases not matched to a gene: 9. The CDR3 contains 15 residues. Looked up from germline, CDR1 is SNHLY and CDR2 is FYNNEI.

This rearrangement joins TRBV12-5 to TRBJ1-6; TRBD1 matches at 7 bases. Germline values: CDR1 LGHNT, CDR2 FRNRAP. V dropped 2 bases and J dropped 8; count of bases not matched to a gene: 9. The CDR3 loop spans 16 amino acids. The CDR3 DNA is TGTGCTAGTGGTTTGACTCTAACAGGGGAGGATTCACCCCTCCACTTT. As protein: CASGLTLTGEDSPLHF. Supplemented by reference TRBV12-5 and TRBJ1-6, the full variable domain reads DARVTQTPRHKVTEMGQEVTMRCQPILGHNTVFWYRQTMMQGLELLAYFRNRAPLDDSGMPKDRFSAEMPDATLATLKIQPSEPRDSAVYFCASGLTLTGEDSPLHFGNGTRLTVT.

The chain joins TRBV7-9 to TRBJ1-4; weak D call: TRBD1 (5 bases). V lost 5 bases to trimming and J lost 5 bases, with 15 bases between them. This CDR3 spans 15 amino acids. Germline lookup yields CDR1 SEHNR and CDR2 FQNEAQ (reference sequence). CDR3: CASSPPGTENEKLFF. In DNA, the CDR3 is TGTGCCAGCAGCCCACCCGGGACGGAAAATGAAAAACTGTTTTTT. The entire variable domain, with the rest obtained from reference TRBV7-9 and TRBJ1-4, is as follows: DTGVSQNPRHKITKRGQNVTFRCDPISEHNRLYWYRQTLGQGPEFLTYFQNEAQLEKSRLLSDRFSAERPKGSFSTLEIQRTEQGDSAMYLCASSPPGTENEKLFFGSGTQLSVL.

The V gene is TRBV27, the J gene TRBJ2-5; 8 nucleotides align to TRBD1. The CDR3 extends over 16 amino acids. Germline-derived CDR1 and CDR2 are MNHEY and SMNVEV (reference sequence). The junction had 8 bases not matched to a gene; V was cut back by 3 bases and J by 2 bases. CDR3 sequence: CASSFLDRANQETQYF. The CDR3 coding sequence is TGTGCCAGCAGTTTCTTGGACAGGGCGAATCAAGAGACCCAGTACTTC.

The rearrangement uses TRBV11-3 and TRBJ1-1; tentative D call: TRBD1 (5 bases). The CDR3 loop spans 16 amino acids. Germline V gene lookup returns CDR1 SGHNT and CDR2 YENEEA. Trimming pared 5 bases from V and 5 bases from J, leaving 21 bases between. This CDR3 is CASSRNFDRLGTEAFF. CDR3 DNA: TGTGCCAGCAGCCGGAATTTTGACAGATTGGGAACTGAAGCTTTCTTT. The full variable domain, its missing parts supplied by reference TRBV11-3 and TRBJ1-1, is EAGVVQSPRYKIIEKKQPVAFWCNPISGHNTLYWYLQNLGQGPELLIRYENEEAVDDSQLPKDRFSAERLKGVDSTLKIQPAELGDSAVYLCASSRNFDRLGTEAFFGQGTRLTVV.

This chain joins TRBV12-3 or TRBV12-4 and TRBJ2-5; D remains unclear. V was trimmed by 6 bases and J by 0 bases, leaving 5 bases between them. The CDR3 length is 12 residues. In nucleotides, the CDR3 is TGTGCCAGCAGCTCGTACCAAGAGACCCAGTACTTC. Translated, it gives CASSSYQETQYF.

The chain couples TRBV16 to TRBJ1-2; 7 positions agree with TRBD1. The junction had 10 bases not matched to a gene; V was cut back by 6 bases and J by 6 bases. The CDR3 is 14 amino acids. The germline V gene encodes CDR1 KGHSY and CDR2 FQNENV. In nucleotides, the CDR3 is TGTGCCAGCAGGCTTAAGACAGGGAATAATGGCTACACCTTC. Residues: CASRLKTGNNGYTF. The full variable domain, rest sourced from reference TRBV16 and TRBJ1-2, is GEEVAQTPKHLVRGEGQKAKLYCAPIKGHSYVFWYQQVLKNEFKFLISFQNENVFDETGMPKERFSAKCLPNSPCSLEIQATKLEDSAVYFCASRLKTGNNGYTFGSGTRLTVV.

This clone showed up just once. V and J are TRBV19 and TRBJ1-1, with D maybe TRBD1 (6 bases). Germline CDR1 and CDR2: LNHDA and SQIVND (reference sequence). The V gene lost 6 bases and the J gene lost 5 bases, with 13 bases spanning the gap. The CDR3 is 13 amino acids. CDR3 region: CASRRQVVTEAFF. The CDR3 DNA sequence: TGTGCCAGTAGACGACAGGTTGTGACTGAAGCTTTCTTT.

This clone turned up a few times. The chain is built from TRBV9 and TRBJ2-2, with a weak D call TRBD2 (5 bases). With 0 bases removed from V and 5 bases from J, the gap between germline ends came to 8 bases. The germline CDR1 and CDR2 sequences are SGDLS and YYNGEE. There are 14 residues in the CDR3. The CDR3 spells CASSVGGETGELFF. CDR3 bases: TGTGCCAGCAGCGTAGGGGGAGAGACCGGGGAGCTGTTTTTT.

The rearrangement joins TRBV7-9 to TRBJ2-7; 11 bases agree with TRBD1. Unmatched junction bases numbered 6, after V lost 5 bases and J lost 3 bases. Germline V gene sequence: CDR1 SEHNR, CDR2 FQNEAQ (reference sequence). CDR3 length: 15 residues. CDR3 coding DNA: TGTGCCAGCAGCGGGGGACAGGGGGTGTTCTACGAGCAGTACTTC. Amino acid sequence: CASSGGQGVFYEQYF.

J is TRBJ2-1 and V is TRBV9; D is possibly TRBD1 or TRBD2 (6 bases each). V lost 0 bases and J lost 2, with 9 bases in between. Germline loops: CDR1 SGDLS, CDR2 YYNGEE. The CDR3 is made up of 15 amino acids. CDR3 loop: CASSVAGAPYNEQFF. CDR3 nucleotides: TGTGCCAGCAGCGTAGCGGGGGCCCCCTACAATGAGCAGTTCTTC.

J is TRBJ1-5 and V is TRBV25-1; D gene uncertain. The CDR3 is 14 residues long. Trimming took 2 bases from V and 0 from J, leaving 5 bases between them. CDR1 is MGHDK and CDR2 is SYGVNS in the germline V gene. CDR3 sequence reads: CASSEIYSNQPQHF. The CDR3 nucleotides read TGTGCCAGCAGTGAAATATATAGCAATCAGCCCCAGCATTTT.

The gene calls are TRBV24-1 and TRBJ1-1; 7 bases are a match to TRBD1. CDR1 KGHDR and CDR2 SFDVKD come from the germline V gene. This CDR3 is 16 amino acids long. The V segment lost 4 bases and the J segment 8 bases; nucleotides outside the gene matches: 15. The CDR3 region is CATSDPNRQGRGEAFF. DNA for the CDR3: TGTGCCACCAGTGACCCGAACAGACAGGGTAGGGGGGAAGCTTTCTTT.

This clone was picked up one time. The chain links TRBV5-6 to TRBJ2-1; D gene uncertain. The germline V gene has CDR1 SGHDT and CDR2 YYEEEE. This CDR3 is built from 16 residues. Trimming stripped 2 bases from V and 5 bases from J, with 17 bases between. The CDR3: CASSFPQLTTDNEQFF. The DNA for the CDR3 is TGTGCCAGCAGCTTTCCCCAACTTACCACCGACAATGAGCAGTTCTTC.

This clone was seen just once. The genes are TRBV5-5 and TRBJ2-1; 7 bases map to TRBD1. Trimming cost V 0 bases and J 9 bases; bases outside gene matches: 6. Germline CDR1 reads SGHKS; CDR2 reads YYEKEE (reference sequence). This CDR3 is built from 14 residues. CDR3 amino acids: CASSLGRGSSEQFF. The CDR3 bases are TGTGCCAGCAGCTTGGGCAGGGGGTCTAGTGAGCAGTTCTTC.

The CDR3 here is CASSVGRTGYGYTF. The CDR3 DNA reads TGTGCCAGCAGCGTAGGGCGGACAGGCTATGGCTACACCTTC. The chain carries TRBV9 and TRBJ1-2, with 7 bases aligning to TRBD1. The CDR3 sequence is 14 residues long. Germline V CDR1 and CDR2: SGDLS, YYNGEE. V was pared by 0 bases and J by 4 bases, with 3 bases of the junction left unmatched.

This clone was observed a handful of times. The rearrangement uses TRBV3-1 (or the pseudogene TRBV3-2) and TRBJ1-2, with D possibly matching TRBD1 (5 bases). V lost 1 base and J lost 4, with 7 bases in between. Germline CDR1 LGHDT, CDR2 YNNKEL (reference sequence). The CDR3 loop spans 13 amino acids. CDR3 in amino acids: CASSQGGGYGYTF. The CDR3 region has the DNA TGTGCCAGCAGCCAAGGGGGGGGCTATGGCTACACCTTC.

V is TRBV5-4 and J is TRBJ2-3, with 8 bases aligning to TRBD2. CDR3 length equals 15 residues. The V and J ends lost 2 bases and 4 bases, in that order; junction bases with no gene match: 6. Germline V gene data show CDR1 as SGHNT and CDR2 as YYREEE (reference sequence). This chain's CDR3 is CASSFRGGSPDTQYF. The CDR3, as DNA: TGTGCCAGCAGCTTCCGGGGGGGCTCTCCAGATACGCAGTATTTT.

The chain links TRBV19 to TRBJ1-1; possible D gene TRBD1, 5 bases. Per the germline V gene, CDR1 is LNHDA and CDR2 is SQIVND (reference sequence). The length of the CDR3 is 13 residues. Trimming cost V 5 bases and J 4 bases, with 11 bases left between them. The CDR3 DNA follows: TGTGCCAGTAGTCCCAGGGCGGGCACTGAAGCTTTCTTT. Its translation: CASSPRAGTEAFF.

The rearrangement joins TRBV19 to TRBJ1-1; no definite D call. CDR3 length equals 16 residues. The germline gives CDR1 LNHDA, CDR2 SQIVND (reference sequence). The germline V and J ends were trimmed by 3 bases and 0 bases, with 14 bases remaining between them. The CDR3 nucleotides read TGTGCCAGTAGTATCCGGACGCCCTTAATGAACACTGAAGCTTTCTTT. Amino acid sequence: CASSIRTPLMNTEAFF.

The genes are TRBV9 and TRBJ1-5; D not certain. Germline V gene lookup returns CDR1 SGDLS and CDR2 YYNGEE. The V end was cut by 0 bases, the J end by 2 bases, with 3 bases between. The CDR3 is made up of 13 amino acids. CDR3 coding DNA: TGTGCCAGCAGCGTAGACGGCAATCAGCCCCAGCATTTT. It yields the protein CASSVDGNQPQHF. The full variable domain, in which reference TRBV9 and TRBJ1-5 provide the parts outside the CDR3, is DSGVTQTPKHLITATGQRVTLRCSPRSGDLSVYWYQQSLDQGLQFLIQYYNGEERAKGNILERFSAQQFPDLHSELNLSSLELGDSALYFCASSVDGNQPQHFGDGTRLSIL.

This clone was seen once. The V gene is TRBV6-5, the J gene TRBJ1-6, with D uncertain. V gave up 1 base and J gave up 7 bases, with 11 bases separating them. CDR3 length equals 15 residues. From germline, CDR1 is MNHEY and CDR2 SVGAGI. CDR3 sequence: CASSYFVEVNSPLHF. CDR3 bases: TGTGCCAGCAGTTACTTCGTGGAGGTGAATTCACCCCTCCACTTT.

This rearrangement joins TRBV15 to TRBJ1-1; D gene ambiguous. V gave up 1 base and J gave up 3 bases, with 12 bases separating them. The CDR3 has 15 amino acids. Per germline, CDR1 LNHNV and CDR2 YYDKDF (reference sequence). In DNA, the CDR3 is TGTGCCACCAGCAGAGCGACATCGCTGGACACTGAAGCTTTCTTT. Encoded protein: CATSRATSLDTEAFF. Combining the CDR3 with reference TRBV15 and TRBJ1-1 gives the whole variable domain DAMVIQNPRYQVTQFGKPVTLSCSQTLNHNVMYWYQQKSSQAPKLLFHYYDKDFNNEADTPDNFQSRRPNTSFCFLDIRSPGLGDTAMYLCATSRATSLDTEAFFGQGTRLTVV.

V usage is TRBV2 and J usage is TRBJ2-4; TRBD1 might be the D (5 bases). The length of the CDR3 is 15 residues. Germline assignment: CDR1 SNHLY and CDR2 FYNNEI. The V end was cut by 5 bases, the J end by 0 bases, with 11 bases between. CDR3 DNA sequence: TGTGCCAGCAGTCCTACAGGCATAGCCAAAAACATTCAGTACTTC. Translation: CASSPTGIAKNIQYF.

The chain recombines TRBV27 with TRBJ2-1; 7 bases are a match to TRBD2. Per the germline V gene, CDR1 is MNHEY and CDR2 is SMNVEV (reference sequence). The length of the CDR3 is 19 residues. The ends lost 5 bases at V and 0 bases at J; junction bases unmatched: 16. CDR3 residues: CASSTQPPAWTSSYNEQFF. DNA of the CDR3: TGTGCCAGCAGTACACAGCCCCCGGCGTGGACTAGCTCCTACAATGAGCAGTTCTTC.

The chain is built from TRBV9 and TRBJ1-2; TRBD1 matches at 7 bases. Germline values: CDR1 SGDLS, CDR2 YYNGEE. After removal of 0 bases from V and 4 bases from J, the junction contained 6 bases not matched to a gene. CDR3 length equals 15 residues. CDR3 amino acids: CASSVVAGGGYGYTF. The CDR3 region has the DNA TGTGCCAGCAGCGTAGTTGCAGGGGGGGGCTATGGCTACACCTTC.

The CDR3 DNA reads as TGTGCCAGCAGCTTATGGGGGGGCACAGATACGCAGTATTTT. Its translation: CASSLWGGTDTQYF. This chain joins TRBV11-2 and TRBJ2-3, with D perhaps matching TRBD2 (6 bases). V lost 2 bases to trimming and J lost 1 base, with 7 bases between them. CDR3 length: 14 amino acids. Germline lookup yields CDR1 SGHAT and CDR2 FQNNGV.

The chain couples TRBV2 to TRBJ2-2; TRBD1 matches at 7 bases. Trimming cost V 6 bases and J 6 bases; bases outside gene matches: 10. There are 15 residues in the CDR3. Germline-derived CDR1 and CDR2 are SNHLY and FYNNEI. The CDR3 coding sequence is TGTGCCAGCAGGACAACAGGGGTGGGCTCCGGGGAGCTGTTTTTT. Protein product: CASRTTGVGSGELFF.